The present entry profiles one T cell receptor beta chain with its context. This sample is drawn from a study of blood T cell repertoires in COVID-19. In the study overall: COVID-19 samples collected from the United States, Italy and Spain covered acute and convalescent phases. In each case, the material was cDNA or gDNA derived from T cells, B-cell-depleted T cells, or PBMCs.

Source study methods: Estimates of nucleated cell counts were drawn from the amplification of reference gene primers. Here immunoSEQ multiplex PCR was the method, and the copy in TCRdb shows in-frame clones only, minus some. From that table come the V and J calls and clone size; the DNA was used to work out D and trimming. The sample lists about 170,000 clones; about nine tenths were seen once. Patients at the Seattle site were enrolled during active infection and followed longitudinally. The sequencing sample was made of peripheral blood. This TCR was sampled from a woman aged 60-70 years with COVID-19, enrolled during active disease.

The CDR3 DNA follows: TGTGCCAGCACCCCCGATGGGCTATCATCGCAGTTCTTC. Encoded protein: CASTPDGLSSQFF. The chain has TRBV6-2 or TRBV6-3 and TRBJ2-1; no clear D gene. The CDR3 runs 13 residues. Germline V CDR1 and CDR2: MNHEY, SVGEGT. V was trimmed by 7 bases and J by 12 bases, leaving 19 bases between them.